The 18 T cell receptor beta chains given below trace back to one sample, sequenced in a study of cytomegalovirus exposure and HLA in healthy donors. With 60 Vbeta and 13 Jbeta primers, the PCR was carried out. Only in-frame clones appear in the TCRdb table, and some are missing; sequencing was by immunoSEQ multiplex PCR. Of about 90,000 clones listed, roughly 80% are singletons. The source material was PBMCs. The receptor source for this set is a woman aged 40 to 50 in good health and CMV-seropositive.

The V gene is TRBV6-5, the J gene TRBJ2-5, with TRBD2 as a possible D gene (6 bases). V lost 0 bases, J lost 6 bases, and 11 bases lay in between. Per the germline V gene, CDR1 is MNHEY and CDR2 is SVGAGI. The length of the CDR3 is 14 residues. The CDR3 bases are TGTGCCAGCAGTTACTCGCGAGGGAGGCAGACCCAGTACTTC. Its translation is CASSYSRGRQTQYF.

This clone was seen a single time. Other DNA sequences in the same sample also yield this CDR3. This chain connects TRBV5-1 to TRBJ2-3; weak D call: TRBD2 (5 bases). The V gene's germline CDR1 is SGHRS and CDR2 YFSETQ. The CDR3 is 15 amino acids. The V gene lost 4 bases and the J gene lost 3 bases, with 15 bases spanning the gap. The CDR3 DNA follows: TGCGCCAGCAGCCTCCGGGGTATGGGTACAGATACGCAGTATTTT. This sequence encodes CASSLRGMGTDTQYF.

A single count supports this clone. The V and J genes are TRBV11-1 and TRBJ2-7; D ambiguous. CDR3 length: 12 residues. The V gene lost 2 bases and the J gene lost 2 bases, with 4 bases spanning the gap. CDR1 and CDR2 (germline): SGHAT, FQDESV (reference sequence). CDR3 bases: TGTGCCAGCAGCTTAACGGCCTACGAGCAGTACTTC. It is translated as CASSLTAYEQYF. Combining the CDR3 with reference TRBV11-1 and TRBJ2-7 gives the whole variable domain EAEVAQSPRYKITEKSQAVAFWCDPISGHATLYWYRQILGQGPELLVQFQDESVVDDSQLPKDRFSAERLKGVDSTLKIQPAELGDSAMYLCASSLTAYEQYFGPGTRLTVT.

This clone was seen only a few times. The V gene is TRBV5-1, the J gene TRBJ2-1; 12 bases are shared with TRBD1. The V gene end was trimmed by 5 bases and the J gene end by 9 bases; junction bases not matched to a gene: 9. The germline CDR1 and CDR2 sequences are SGHRS and YFSETQ. This CDR3 region has 15 residues. CDR3: CASRPGQGARGEQFF. In nucleotides, the CDR3 is TGCGCCAGCAGGCCGGGACAGGGGGCGCGGGGTGAGCAGTTCTTC.

This clone occurred a few times. This rearrangement joins TRBV11-1 to TRBJ2-5, with TRBD2 as a possible D gene (5 bases). Looked up from germline, CDR1 is SGHAT and CDR2 is FQDESV (reference sequence). With 2 bases removed from V and 5 bases from J, the gap between germline ends came to 21 bases. The CDR3 covers 17 residues. For the CDR3, the DNA is TGTGCCAGCAGCTTAAGCGAGCGGAGCGTCAAAGGGGAGACCCAGTACTTC. Residues: CASSLSERSVKGETQYF.

The rearrangement joins TRBV2 to TRBJ1-1; D may be TRBD1 (5 bases). The length of the CDR3 is 13 residues. V lost 6 bases and J lost 1, with 9 bases in between. Germline lookup yields CDR1 SNHLY and CDR2 FYNNEI. The CDR3 DNA reads TGTGCCAGCAGACAGACAGAGAACACTGAAGCTTTCTTT. It encodes CASRQTENTEAFF.

This chain joins TRBV2 and TRBJ1-5; D possibly corresponds to TRBD1 (5 bases). Germline values: CDR1 SNHLY, CDR2 FYNNEI. The germline V and J ends were trimmed by 8 bases and 1 base, with 6 bases remaining between them. The CDR3 runs to 12 residues. CDR3 in amino acids: CASGGSNQPQHF. DNA of the CDR3: TGTGCCAGCGGGGGGAGCAATCAGCCCCAGCATTTT.

The CDR3 region has the DNA TGTGCCAGCTCACCAGGCCTCGATAGACAGGGGGAGAAGCCCCAGCATTTT. This translates into CASSPGLDRQGEKPQHF. The V gene is TRBV18, the J gene TRBJ1-5; TRBD1 matches 9 bases. In germline, CDR1 is KGHSH, CDR2 LQKENI. The CDR3 is 17 residues long. V shed 2 bases, J shed 8 bases, and the junction held 13 bases outside the gene matches.

V usage is TRBV5-6 and J usage is TRBJ1-2; 8 nucleotides align to TRBD1. The CDR3 loop spans 16 amino acids. Germline CDR1 reads SGHDT; CDR2 reads YYEEEE. J lost 6 bases, V lost 3 bases, and 13 bases had no gene match. Here the CDR3 DNA reads TGTGCCAGCAGCTCCGCAAGGACAGGGAGGATACATGGCTACACCTTC. Its translation: CASSSARTGRIHGYTF.

The chain employs TRBV6-1 and TRBJ1-5; D perhaps matches TRBD1 (6 bases). The V end was cut by 2 bases, the J end by 6 bases, with 14 bases between. The CDR3 length is 15 residues. Germline CDR1 and CDR2: MNHNS and SASEGT. CDR3 loop: CASSEIMGTLQPQHF. The CDR3 nucleotides read TGTGCCAGCAGTGAAATTATGGGGACACTTCAGCCCCAGCATTTT.

The J gene is TRBJ1-5, the V gene TRBV28; D uncertain. The length of the CDR3 is 13 residues. Germline loops: CDR1 MDHEN, CDR2 SYDVKM. V lost 5 bases to trimming and J lost 5 bases, with 10 bases between them. The chain's CDR3 is CASSPFQDQPQHF. The CDR3 DNA reads as TGTGCCAGCAGTCCCTTCCAGGATCAGCCCCAGCATTTT. Based on the CDR3 plus reference TRBV28 and TRBJ1-5, the full variable domain is DVKVTQSSRYLVKRTGEKVFLECVQDMDHENMFWYRQDPGLGLRLIYFSYDVKMKEKGDIPEGYSVSREKKERFSLILESASTNQTSMYLCASSPFQDQPQHFGDGTRLSIL.

CDR3 sequence (DNA): TGTGCCAGCAGTACGACGACAGGGTTAAACTATGGCTACACCTTC. This gives the protein CASSTTTGLNYGYTF. The chain links TRBV27 to TRBJ1-2; 7 nucleotides line up with TRBD1. The J segment lost 2 bases and the V segment lost 5 bases, leaving 8 bases of the junction unmatched. Per the germline V gene, CDR1 is MNHEY and CDR2 is SMNVEV (reference sequence). CDR3 length equals 15 residues.

The gene calls are TRBV15 and TRBJ2-7, with D unclear. The ends were cut back, 0 bases at V and 8 bases at J, with 17 bases in the middle. Germline-derived CDR1 and CDR2 are LNHNV and YYDKDF (reference sequence). This CDR3 comprises 15 residues. CDR3 nucleotide sequence: TGTGCCACCAGCAGAGACCCGACAAGTACTCTGAAGCAGTACTTC. Its protein is CATSRDPTSTLKQYF.

Only a few counts were recorded for this clone. V gene TRBV11-2 combines with J gene TRBJ2-5; 9 bases are a match to TRBD1. Matching the DNA end better, TRBJ2-7 makes the J call doubtful. CDR1 and CDR2 (germline): SGHAT, FQNNGV. This CDR3 is 15 amino acids long. The CDR3 sequence: CASSFLEDRGYEQYF. Here the CDR3 DNA reads TGTGCCAGCAGCTTCCTGGAGGACAGGGGCTACGAGCAGTACTTC.

The rearrangement joins TRBV11-2 to TRBJ1-1; D ambiguous. The length of the CDR3 is 14 residues. CDR1 is SGHAT, CDR2 FQNNGV, per germline. V lost 4 bases and J lost 3, with 12 bases in between. The CDR3 here is CASSYIGLDTEAFF. CDR3 bases: TGTGCCAGCAGCTATATTGGCCTGGACACTGAAGCTTTCTTT.

The rearrangement joins TRBV5-6 to TRBJ2-5; TRBD2 aligns across 12 bases. CDR3 size: 15 residues. The V segment lost 1 base and the J segment 4 bases; nucleotides outside the gene matches: 2. The germline V gene has CDR1 SGHDT and CDR2 YYEEEE. CDR3: CASSLRLAGAETQYF. CDR3 coding DNA: TGTGCCAGCAGCTTGAGACTAGCGGGAGCAGAGACCCAGTACTTC.

The V call is TRBV5-4, the J call TRBJ2-1, with a weak D call TRBD2 (6 bases). Between the trimmed V and J ends, which lost 3 bases and 0 bases, there was a span of 13 bases. The CDR3 is 16 residues long. Germline CDR1 SGHNT, CDR2 YYREEE (reference sequence). The CDR3 bases are TGTGCCAGCAGCTCCGGGACTCCGAGCTCCTACAATGAGCAGTTCTTC. Protein: CASSSGTPSSYNEQFF. The full variable domain, with the rest looked up from reference TRBV5-4 and TRBJ2-1, is ETGVTQSPTHLIKTRGQQVTLRCSSQSGHNTVSWYQQALGQGPQFIFQYYREEENGRGNFPPRFSGLQFPNYSSELNVNALELDDSALYLCASSSGTPSSYNEQFFGPGTRLTVL.

A note on this clone: At one end the junction does not follow the germline gene, possibly because of a read error. J is TRBJ2-5 and V is TRBV7-9, with 16 positions matching TRBD2. Germline assignment: CDR1 SEHNR and CDR2 FQNEAQ (reference sequence). CDR3 size: 18 residues. CDR3 in amino acids: CSSSPPGLAGGMGETQYF. The CDR3 DNA follows: TGTTCCAGCAGCCCGCCGGGACTAGCGGGAGGGATGGGAGAGACCCAGTACTTC.